This T cell receptor beta chain was found in a study of CD8 T cells in ankylosing spondylitis. One entry per CDR3 protein, called by TCRdb with MiXCR from the 5' RACE reads. The data hold about 420,000 distinct CDR3 sequences, with about 20% observed a single time. Notes on the study in general: A TCR beta motif made of about 8 highly homologous variants seemed typical of ankylosing spondylitis blood.

This CDR3 spans 17 amino acids. Germline loops: CDR1 SGHTA, CDR2 FQGNSA. Unmatched junction bases numbered 12, after V lost 5 bases and J lost 4 bases. This clonotype was found a few times. Its antigen is still unknown. This chain joins TRBV7-2 and TRBJ2-1, with 9 bases matching TRBD2. This TCR derives from a male donor with ankylosing spondylitis. Sequenced material: blood, either unsorted or a sorted T cell fraction (not recorded which). In nucleotides, the CDR3 is TGTGCCAGCAGCCAGGGGGTTTGGCGGGAGGGGTACAATGAGCAGTTCTTC. It specifies CASSQGVWREGYNEQFF. The whole variable domain, remainder taken from reference TRBV7-2 and TRBJ2-1, is GAGVSQSPSNKVTEKGKDVELRCDPISGHTALYWYRQSLGQGLEFLIYFQGNSAPDKSGLPSDRFSAERTGGSVSTLTIQRTQQEDSAVYLCASSQGVWREGYNEQFFGPGTRLTVL.